The clone carrying this T cell receptor beta chain showed up just a few times. Its antigen is unknown. This sample is drawn from a study of blood T cells in healthy people across ages. Study outcomes and limitations: Using unsorted PBMCs precluded a conclusive naive versus antigen-experienced comparison. The long-lived group displayed more naive CD4+ cells, plus higher diversity, than the aged donors did.

Primers used in a second PCR of about 7 to 11 cycles were a sample-barcoded 5' primer and a J-beta primer mix. A single record per CDR3 protein comes from TCRdb applying MiXCR to the 5' RACE reads. Of about 720,000 distinct CDR3 sequences in the sample, about a fifth were seen once. V lost 3 bases to trimming and J lost 4 bases, with 9 bases between them. CDR3 length equals 13 residues. The specimen was blood. The chain couples TRBV12-3 or TRBV12-4 to TRBJ1-1; D is possibly TRBD1 (6 bases). The clonotype comes from a man between 65 and 80 years old in good health. The CDR3 DNA follows: TGTGCCAGCAGTTTTGACAGGAGCACTGAAGCTTTCTTT. Residues: CASSFDRSTEAFF.